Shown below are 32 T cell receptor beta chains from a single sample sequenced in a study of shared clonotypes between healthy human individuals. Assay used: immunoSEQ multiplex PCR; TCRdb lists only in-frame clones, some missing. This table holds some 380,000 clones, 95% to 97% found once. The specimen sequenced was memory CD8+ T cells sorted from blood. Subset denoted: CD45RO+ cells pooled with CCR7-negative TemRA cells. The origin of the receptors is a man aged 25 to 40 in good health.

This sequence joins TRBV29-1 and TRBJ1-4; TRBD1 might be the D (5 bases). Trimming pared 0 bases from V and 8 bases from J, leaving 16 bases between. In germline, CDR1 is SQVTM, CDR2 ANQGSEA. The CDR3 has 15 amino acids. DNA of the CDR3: TGCAGCGTTGAAGATCCACGGGGGGGAAGGGAAAAACTGTTTTTT. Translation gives CSVEDPRGGREKLFF.

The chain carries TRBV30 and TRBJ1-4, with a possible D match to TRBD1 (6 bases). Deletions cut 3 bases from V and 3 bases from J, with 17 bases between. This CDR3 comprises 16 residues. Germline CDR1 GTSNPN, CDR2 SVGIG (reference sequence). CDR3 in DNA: TGTGCCTGGAGGGCATACAGGGACAAGGCTAATGAAAAACTGTTTTTT. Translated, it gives CAWRAYRDKANEKLFF.

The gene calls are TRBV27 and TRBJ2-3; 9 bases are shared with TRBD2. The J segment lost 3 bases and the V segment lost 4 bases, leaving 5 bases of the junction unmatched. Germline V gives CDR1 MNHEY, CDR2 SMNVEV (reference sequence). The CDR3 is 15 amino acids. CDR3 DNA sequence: TGTGCCAGCAGTTGGGCGGGAGGGGGGACAGATACGCAGTATTTT. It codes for CASSWAGGGTDTQYF.

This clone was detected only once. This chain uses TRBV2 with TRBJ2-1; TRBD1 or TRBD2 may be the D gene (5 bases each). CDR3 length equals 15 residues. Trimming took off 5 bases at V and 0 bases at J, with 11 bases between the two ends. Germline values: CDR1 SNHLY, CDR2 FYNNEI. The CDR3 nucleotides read TGTGCCAGCAGTCGGGACGGCGGCTCCTACAATGAGCAGTTCTTC. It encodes CASSRDGGSYNEQFF.

CDR3 region: CASSYLPGRASTDTQYF. CDR3 DNA: TGTGCCAGCAGTTATCTCCCGGGGCGAGCCAGCACAGATACGCAGTATTTT. This rearrangement joins TRBV6-9 to TRBJ2-3, with D tentatively TRBD1 or TRBD2 (5 bases each). Germline values: CDR1 MNHGY, CDR2 SVAAGI. This CDR3 is 17 amino acids long. The V end lost 2 bases, the J end lost 0 bases, and 15 bases lay between the germline ends.

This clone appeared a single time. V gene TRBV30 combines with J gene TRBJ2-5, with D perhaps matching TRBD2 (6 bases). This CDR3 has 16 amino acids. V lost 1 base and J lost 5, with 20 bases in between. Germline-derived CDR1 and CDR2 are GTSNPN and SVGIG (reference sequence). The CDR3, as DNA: TGTGCCTGGAGTGGCCCCCGGGACTCCCGGGGGGAGACCCAGTACTTC. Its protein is CAWSGPRDSRGETQYF.

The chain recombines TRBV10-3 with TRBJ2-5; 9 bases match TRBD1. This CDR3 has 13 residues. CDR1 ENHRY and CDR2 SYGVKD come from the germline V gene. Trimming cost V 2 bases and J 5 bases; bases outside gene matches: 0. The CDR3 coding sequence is TGTGCCATCAGTGAGGACAGGGGGGAGACCCAGTACTTC. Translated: CAISEDRGETQYF.

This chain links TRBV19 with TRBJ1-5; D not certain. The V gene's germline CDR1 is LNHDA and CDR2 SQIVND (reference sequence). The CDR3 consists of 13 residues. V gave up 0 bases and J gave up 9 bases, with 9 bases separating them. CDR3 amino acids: CASSIDREAPQHF. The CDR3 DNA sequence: TGTGCCAGTAGTATAGACCGGGAGGCGCCCCAGCATTTT.

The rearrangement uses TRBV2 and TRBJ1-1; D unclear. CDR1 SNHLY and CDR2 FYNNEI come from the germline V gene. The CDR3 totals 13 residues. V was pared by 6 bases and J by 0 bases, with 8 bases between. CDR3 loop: CASRDGMNTEAFF. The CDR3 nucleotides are TGTGCCAGCAGGGACGGAATGAACACTGAAGCTTTCTTT.

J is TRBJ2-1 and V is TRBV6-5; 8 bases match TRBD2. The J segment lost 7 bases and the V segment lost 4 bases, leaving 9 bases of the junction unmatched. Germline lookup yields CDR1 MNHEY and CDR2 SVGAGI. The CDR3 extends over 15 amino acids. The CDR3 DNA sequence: TGTGCCAGCAGTTCTCTCGGGAGGGCCAAGAATGAGCAGTTCTTC. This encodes CASSSLGRAKNEQFF.

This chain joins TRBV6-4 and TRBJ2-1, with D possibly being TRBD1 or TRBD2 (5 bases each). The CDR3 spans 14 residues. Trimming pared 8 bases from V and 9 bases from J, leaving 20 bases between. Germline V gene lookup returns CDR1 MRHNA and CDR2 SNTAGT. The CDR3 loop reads CASSSLWGLGEQFF. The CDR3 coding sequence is TGTGCCAGCTCCTCTTTGTGGGGGTTGGGTGAGCAGTTCTTC.

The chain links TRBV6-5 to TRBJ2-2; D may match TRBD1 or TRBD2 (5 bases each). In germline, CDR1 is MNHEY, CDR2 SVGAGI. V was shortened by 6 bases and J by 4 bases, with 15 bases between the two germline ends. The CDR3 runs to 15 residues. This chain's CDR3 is CASSLVPGPTGELFF. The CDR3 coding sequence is TGTGCCAGCAGCCTAGTCCCGGGGCCCACCGGGGAGCTGTTTTTT.

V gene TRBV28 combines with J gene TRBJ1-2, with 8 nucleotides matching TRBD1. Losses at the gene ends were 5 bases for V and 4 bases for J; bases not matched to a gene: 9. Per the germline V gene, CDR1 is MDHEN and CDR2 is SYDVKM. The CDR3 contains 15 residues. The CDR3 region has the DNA TGTGCCAGCAGTGACCCCGGGACAGGCCTCTATGGCTACACCTTC. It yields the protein CASSDPGTGLYGYTF.

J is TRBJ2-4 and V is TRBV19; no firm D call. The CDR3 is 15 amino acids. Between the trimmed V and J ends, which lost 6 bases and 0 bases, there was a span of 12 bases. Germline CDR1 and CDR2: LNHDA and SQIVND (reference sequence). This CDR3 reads CASREGLLAKNIQYF. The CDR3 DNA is TGTGCCAGTAGAGAAGGGCTATTAGCCAAAAACATTCAGTACTTC.

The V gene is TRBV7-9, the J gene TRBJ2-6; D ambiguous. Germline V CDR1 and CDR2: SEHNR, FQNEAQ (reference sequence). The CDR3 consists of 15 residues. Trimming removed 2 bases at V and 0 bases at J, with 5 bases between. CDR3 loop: CASSLPLSGANVLTF. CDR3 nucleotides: TGTGCCAGCAGCTTACCACTCTCTGGGGCCAACGTCCTGACTTTC.

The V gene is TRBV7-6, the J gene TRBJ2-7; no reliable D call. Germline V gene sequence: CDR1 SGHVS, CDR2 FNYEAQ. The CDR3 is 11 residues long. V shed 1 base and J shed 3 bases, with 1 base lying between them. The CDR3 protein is CASSLVYEQYF. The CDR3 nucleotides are TGTGCCAGCAGCTTAGTCTACGAGCAGTACTTC.

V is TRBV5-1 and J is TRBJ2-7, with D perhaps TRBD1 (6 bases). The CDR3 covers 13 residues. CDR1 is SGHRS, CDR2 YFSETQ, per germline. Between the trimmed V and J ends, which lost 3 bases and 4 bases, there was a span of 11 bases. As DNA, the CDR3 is TGCGCCAGCAGCTCGGGACAAAAATACGAGCAGTACTTC. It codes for CASSSGQKYEQYF.

In DNA form, the CDR3 reads TGTGCCAGCAGCGTAGGGGACACCGGGGAGCTGTTTTTT. Its protein product is CASSVGDTGELFF. The genes are TRBV9 and TRBJ2-2; no clear D. The CDR3 sequence is 13 residues long. Germline lookup yields CDR1 SGDLS and CDR2 YYNGEE. The V gene lost 0 bases and the J gene lost 3 bases, with 3 bases spanning the gap.

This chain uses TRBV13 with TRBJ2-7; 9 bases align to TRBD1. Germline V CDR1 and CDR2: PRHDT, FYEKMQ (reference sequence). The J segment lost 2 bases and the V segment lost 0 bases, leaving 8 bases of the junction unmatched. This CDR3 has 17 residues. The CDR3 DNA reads TGTGCCAGCAGCTTAGGGACAGGGGGGGCGAGGACCTACGAGCAGTACTTC. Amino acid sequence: CASSLGTGGARTYEQYF.

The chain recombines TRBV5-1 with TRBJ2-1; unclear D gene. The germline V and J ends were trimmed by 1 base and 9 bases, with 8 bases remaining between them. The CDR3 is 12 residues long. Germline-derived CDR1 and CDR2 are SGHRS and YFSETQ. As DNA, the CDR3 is TGCGCCAGCAGCTTGACCCCTCTTGAGCAGTTCTTC. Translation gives CASSLTPLEQFF.

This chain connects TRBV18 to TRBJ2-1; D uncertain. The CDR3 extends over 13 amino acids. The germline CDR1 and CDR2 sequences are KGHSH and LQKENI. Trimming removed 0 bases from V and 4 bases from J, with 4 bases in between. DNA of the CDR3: TGTGCCAGCTCACCACCAGGGTACAATGAGCAGTTCTTC. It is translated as CASSPPGYNEQFF.

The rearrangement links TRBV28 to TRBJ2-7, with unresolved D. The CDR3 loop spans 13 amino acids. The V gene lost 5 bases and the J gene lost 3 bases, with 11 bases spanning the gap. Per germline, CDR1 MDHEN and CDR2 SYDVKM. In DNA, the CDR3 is TGTGCCAGCAGTCCCGGGCCCCACTACGAGCAGTACTTC. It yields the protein CASSPGPHYEQYF.

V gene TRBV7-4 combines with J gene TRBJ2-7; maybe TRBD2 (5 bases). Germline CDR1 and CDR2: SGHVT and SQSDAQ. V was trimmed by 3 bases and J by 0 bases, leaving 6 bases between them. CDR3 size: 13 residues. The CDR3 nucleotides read TGTGCCAGCAGCTTGACTAACTCCTACGAGCAGTACTTC. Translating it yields CASSLTNSYEQYF.

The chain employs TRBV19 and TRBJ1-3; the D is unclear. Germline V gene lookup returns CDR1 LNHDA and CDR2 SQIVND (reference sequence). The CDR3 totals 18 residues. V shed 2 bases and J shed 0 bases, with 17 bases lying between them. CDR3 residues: CASSITSAGPLSGNTIYF. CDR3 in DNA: TGTGCCAGTAGTATAACCTCCGCGGGCCCTCTCTCTGGAAACACCATATATTTT.

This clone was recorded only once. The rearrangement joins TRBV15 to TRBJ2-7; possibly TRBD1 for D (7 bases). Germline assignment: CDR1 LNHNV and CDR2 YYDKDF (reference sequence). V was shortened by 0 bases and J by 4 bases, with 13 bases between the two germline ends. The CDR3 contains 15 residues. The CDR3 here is CATSREGGGVYEQYF. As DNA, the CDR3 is TGTGCCACCAGCAGAGAAGGAGGGGGCGTTTACGAGCAGTACTTC.

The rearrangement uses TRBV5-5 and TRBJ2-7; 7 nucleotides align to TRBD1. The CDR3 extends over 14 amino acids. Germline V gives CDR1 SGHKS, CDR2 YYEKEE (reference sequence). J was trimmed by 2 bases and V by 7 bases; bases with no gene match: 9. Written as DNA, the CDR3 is TGTGCCAGCCGGTCATGGGACAGACCCTACGAGCAGTACTTC. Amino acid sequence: CASRSWDRPYEQYF.

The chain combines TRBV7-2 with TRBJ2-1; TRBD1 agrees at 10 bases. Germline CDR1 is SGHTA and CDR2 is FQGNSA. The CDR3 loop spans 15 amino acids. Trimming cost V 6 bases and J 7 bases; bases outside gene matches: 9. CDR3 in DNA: TGTGCCAGCAGTCAGCCGTGGGGACAGGGGAATGAGCAGTTCTTC. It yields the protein CASSQPWGQGNEQFF.

CDR3 nucleotides: TGTGCCAGCAGGGCGGCCGGGAGCTCCTACAATGAGCAGTTCTTC. This translates into CASRAAGSSYNEQFF. The chain joins TRBV6-5 to TRBJ2-1, with a possible D match to TRBD2 (6 bases). Germline CDR1 MNHEY, CDR2 SVGAGI. Trimming removed 6 bases at V and 0 bases at J, with 12 bases between. The CDR3 is made up of 15 amino acids.

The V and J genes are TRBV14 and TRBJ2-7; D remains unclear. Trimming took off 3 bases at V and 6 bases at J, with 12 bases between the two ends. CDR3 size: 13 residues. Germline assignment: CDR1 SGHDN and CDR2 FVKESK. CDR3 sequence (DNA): TGTGCCAGCAGCCAGATTTCGGGTGTCGAGCAGTACTTC. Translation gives CASSQISGVEQYF.

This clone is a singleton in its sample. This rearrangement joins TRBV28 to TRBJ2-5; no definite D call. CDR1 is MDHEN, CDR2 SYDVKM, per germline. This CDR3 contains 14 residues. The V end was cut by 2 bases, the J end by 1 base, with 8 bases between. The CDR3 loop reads CASSLSLFQETQYF. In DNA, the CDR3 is TGTGCCAGCAGTTTAAGCTTATTCCAAGAGACCCAGTACTTC.

In DNA form, the CDR3 reads TGCGCCAGCAGCCAAGAAGCAGAGGAGACCCAGTACTTC. This gives the protein CASSQEAEETQYF. This chain joins TRBV4-1 and TRBJ2-5; D is undetermined. The germline CDR1 and CDR2 sequences are MGHRA and YSYEKL. The V gene lost 0 bases and the J gene lost 5 bases, with 7 bases spanning the gap. This CDR3 region has 13 residues.

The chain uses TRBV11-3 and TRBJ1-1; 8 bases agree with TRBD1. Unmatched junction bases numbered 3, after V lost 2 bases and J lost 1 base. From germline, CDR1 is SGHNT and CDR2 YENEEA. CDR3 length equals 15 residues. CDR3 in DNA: TGTGCCAGCAGCTTACCCGGACAGGGGAACACTGAAGCTTTCTTT. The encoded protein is CASSLPGQGNTEAFF.